The 25 T cell receptor beta chains below all came from one sample that was sequenced in a study of early T cells in non-severe SARS-CoV-2 infection. TCRdb processed the 5' RACE reads anew with MiXCR; each CDR3 protein has one entry. The sample holds tens of thousands of distinct CDR3 sequences, approximately 12% seen once. The input for sequencing was whole blood, taken at baseline. The receptors were gathered from an adult who was a healthcare worker with PCR-confirmed SARS-CoV-2 infection or an uninfected control (not recorded which). The donor label of this sample is uncertain.

The chain uses TRBV9 and TRBJ2-7; D perhaps matches TRBD1 (6 bases). The CDR3 has 14 residues. Trimming pared 0 bases from V and 5 bases from J, leaving 12 bases between. Germline lookup yields CDR1 SGDLS and CDR2 YYNGEE. The CDR3 here is CASSVGQGRHEQYF. CDR3 in DNA: TGTGCCAGCAGCGTAGGCCAGGGGAGACACGAGCAGTACTTC.

At least ten counts were recorded for this clonotype. The genes are TRBV18 and TRBJ1-1; tentative D call: TRBD1 (5 bases). This CDR3 region has 15 residues. Trimming pared 3 bases from V and 1 base from J, leaving 12 bases between. In germline, CDR1 is KGHSH, CDR2 LQKENI. DNA of the CDR3: TGTGCCAGCTCACCGCAGGGCGTCGGGAACACTGAAGCTTTCTTT. Its protein is CASSPQGVGNTEAFF. The variable domain in full, with the rest retrieved from reference TRBV18 and TRBJ1-1, is NAGVMQNPRHLVRRRGQEARLRCSPMKGHSHVYWYRQLPEEGLKFMVYLQKENIIDESGMPKERFSAEFPKEGPSILRIQQVVRGDSAAYFCASSPQGVGNTEAFFGQGTRLTVV.

Only a few counts were recorded for this clonotype. The CDR3 here is CASSRGLAYNEQFF. DNA of the CDR3: TGTGCCAGCTCCCGAGGACTAGCCTACAATGAGCAGTTCTTC. J is TRBJ2-1 and V is TRBV18; the match to TRBD2 covers 7 bases. The CDR3 runs 14 residues. Trimming cost V 6 bases and J 2 bases; bases outside gene matches: 4. Germline V CDR1 and CDR2: KGHSH, LQKENI.

The chain couples TRBV12-5 to TRBJ2-1; D gene unclear. With 6 bases removed from V and 4 bases from J, the gap between germline ends came to 10 bases. Germline loops: CDR1 LGHNT, CDR2 FRNRAP. The CDR3 is 13 amino acids. The CDR3 sequence is CASGLRPYNEQFF. In DNA, the CDR3 is TGTGCTAGTGGCCTCCGACCGTACAATGAGCAGTTCTTC. The variable domain in full, with the rest retrieved from reference TRBV12-5 and TRBJ2-1, is DARVTQTPRHKVTEMGQEVTMRCQPILGHNTVFWYRQTMMQGLELLAYFRNRAPLDDSGMPKDRFSAEMPDATLATLKIQPSEPRDSAVYFCASGLRPYNEQFFGPGTRLTVL.

The table lists this clonotype with a few counts. The chain carries TRBV30 and TRBJ1-2; D remains ambiguous. The CDR3 totals 15 residues. From germline, CDR1 is GTSNPN and CDR2 SVGIG (reference sequence). With 2 bases removed from V and 0 bases from J, the gap between germline ends came to 13 bases. CDR3 sequence: CAWSRRGTANYGYTF. CDR3 in DNA: TGTGCCTGGAGTCGCCGGGGAACGGCTAACTATGGCTACACCTTC.

This clonotype occurred many times. This chain connects TRBV7-3 to TRBJ2-1; 8 nucleotides match TRBD1. Germline V CDR1 and CDR2: SGHTA, FQGTGA. V lost 0 bases and J lost 2; bases outside the gene matches: 6. The CDR3 has 17 residues. CDR3 coding DNA: TGTGCCAGCAGCTTAACTTGGGCAGGGGGCGCCTACAATGAGCAGTTCTTC. Protein product: CASSLTWAGGAYNEQFF.

This clonotype has just a few counts. The V gene is TRBV20-1, the J gene TRBJ1-1, with D tentatively TRBD1 (5 bases). Germline values: CDR1 DFQATT, CDR2 SNEGSKA (reference sequence). With 0 bases removed from V and 4 bases from J, the gap between germline ends came to 9 bases. This CDR3 has 13 amino acids. The CDR3 loop is CSARDRQSTEAFF. The CDR3 DNA follows: TGCAGTGCTAGAGACCGACAGAGCACTGAAGCTTTCTTT.

The sample holds many counts of this clonotype. The chain links TRBV11-2 to TRBJ2-7; 7 bases match TRBD1. Germline-derived CDR1 and CDR2 are SGHAT and FQNNGV. V lost 5 bases to trimming and J lost 0 bases; unmatched junction nucleotides: 10. The CDR3 consists of 16 residues. CDR3 DNA: TGTGCCAGCAGCCTCCCCACGACAGGGAACTCCTACGAGCAGTACTTC. Amino acid sequence: CASSLPTTGNSYEQYF.

V is TRBV11-2 and J is TRBJ1-2, with unresolved D. Germline assignment: CDR1 SGHAT and CDR2 FQNNGV. The CDR3 totals 13 residues. The V and J ends lost 5 bases and 4 bases respectively, with 11 bases between them. The CDR3: CASSPAGGYGYTF. For the CDR3, the DNA is TGTGCCAGCAGCCCCGCCGGCGGCTATGGCTACACCTTC.

The chain carries TRBV7-2 and TRBJ1-1; D is perhaps TRBD1 (5 bases). Between the trimmed V and J ends, which lost 2 bases and 5 bases, there was a span of 18 bases. Germline CDR1 is SGHTA and CDR2 is FQGNSA. This CDR3 contains 16 residues. CDR3 bases: TGTGCCAGCAGCTTACACCCATCCAGGGTAGGGACTGAAGCTTTCTTT. It specifies CASSLHPSRVGTEAFF.

V usage is TRBV18 and J usage is TRBJ2-7; 8 nucleotides align to TRBD2. Germline loops: CDR1 KGHSH, CDR2 LQKENI. Germline trimming cut 4 bases from V and 3 bases from J; bases unmatched to any gene: 5. CDR3 length: 14 amino acids. The CDR3 loop is CASSLPGGSYEQYF. In nucleotides, the CDR3 is TGTGCCAGCTCACTCCCGGGGGGGAGCTACGAGCAGTACTTC.

The chain combines TRBV30 with TRBJ2-3; no definite D call. The V and J ends lost 0 bases and 2 bases respectively, with 18 bases between them. CDR1 is GTSNPN, CDR2 SVGIG, per germline (reference sequence). The CDR3 is made up of 17 amino acids. The CDR3 nucleotides read TGTGCCTGGAGTGTCGGCGGCGGCGGCTCCACCACAGATACGCAGTATTTT. It codes for CAWSVGGGGSTTDTQYF.

The table lists this clonotype with many counts. The V and J genes are TRBV20-1 and TRBJ2-3; TRBD1 agrees at 7 bases. The germline V gene encodes CDR1 DFQATT and CDR2 SNEGSKA (reference sequence). J gave up 5 bases and V 6 bases, and 14 bases lay outside the gene matches. The CDR3 totals 15 residues. The CDR3 protein is CSASRQGLSGDTQYF. In DNA form, the CDR3 reads TGCAGTGCAAGCCGACAGGGCCTATCAGGAGATACGCAGTATTTT.

This clonotype showed up just a few times. J is TRBJ2-2 and V is TRBV4-1; D gene ambiguous. The CDR3 sequence is 13 residues long. The V and J ends lost 3 bases and 2 bases respectively, with 4 bases between them. Germline V lookup: CDR1 MGHRA, CDR2 YSYEKL. CDR3 bases: TGCGCCAGCAGCCATATAAACACCGGGGAGCTGTTTTTT. As protein: CASSHINTGELFF.

J is TRBJ1-3 and V is TRBV18; D uncertain. V shed 3 bases and J shed 4 bases, with 7 bases lying between them. The CDR3 is 13 amino acids. CDR1 is KGHSH, CDR2 LQKENI, per germline. The CDR3 sequence is CASSPIDGNTIYF. The CDR3 bases are TGTGCCAGCTCACCGATTGACGGAAACACCATATATTTT. The variable domain in full, completed from reference TRBV18 and TRBJ1-3, reads NAGVMQNPRHLVRRRGQEARLRCSPMKGHSHVYWYRQLPEEGLKFMVYLQKENIIDESGMPKERFSAEFPKEGPSILRIQQVVRGDSAAYFCASSPIDGNTIYFGEGSWLTVV.

This clonotype was detected many times. J is TRBJ1-3 and V is TRBV10-3; D remains ambiguous. This CDR3 is 14 amino acids long. Trimming took off 3 bases at V and 1 base at J, with 7 bases between the two ends. Germline CDR1 reads ENHRY; CDR2 reads SYGVKD. CDR3 coding DNA: TGTGCCATCAGTGAAGCGGGGTCTGGAAACACCATATATTTT. This gives the protein CAISEAGSGNTIYF.

This clonotype appeared a few times. The rearrangement uses TRBV13 and TRBJ2-3, with 8 bases that match TRBD2. Per germline, CDR1 PRHDT and CDR2 FYEKMQ (reference sequence). This CDR3 contains 15 residues. V shed 6 bases and J 3 bases; nucleotides not matched to a gene: 8. CDR3 protein: CASSPGRGVTDTQYF. Written as DNA, the CDR3 is TGTGCCAGCAGTCCTGGGCGGGGGGTTACAGATACGCAGTATTTT.

The V call is TRBV6-5, the J call TRBJ2-7; D could derive from TRBD1 or TRBD2 (5 bases each). This CDR3 is 14 amino acids long. The V gene's germline CDR1 is MNHEY and CDR2 SVGAGI. V dropped 6 bases and J dropped 3 bases, with 15 bases sitting between them. DNA of the CDR3: TGTGCCAGCAGCCGAGGGGACGGTGACTACGAGCAGTACTTC. It encodes CASSRGDGDYEQYF.

This clonotype was observed a few times. This chain links TRBV19 with TRBJ2-5; 11 bases agree with TRBD2. Germline lookup yields CDR1 LNHDA and CDR2 SQIVND (reference sequence). The ends lost 5 bases at V and 1 base at J; junction bases unmatched: 9. The CDR3 loop spans 17 amino acids. The CDR3 sequence: CASSPGWTSGPQETQYF. CDR3 nucleotide sequence: TGTGCCAGTAGTCCGGGATGGACTAGCGGGCCCCAAGAGACCCAGTACTTC.

The gene calls are TRBV9 and TRBJ2-2; D not resolved. The V gene's germline CDR1 is SGDLS and CDR2 YYNGEE. V lost 4 bases and J lost 0, with 13 bases in between. CDR3 length equals 16 residues. CDR3 sequence reads: CASSPPTAPNTGELFF. CDR3 sequence (DNA): TGTGCCAGCAGCCCACCGACGGCCCCGAACACCGGGGAGCTGTTTTTT.

This clonotype was counted between two and nine times. The chain joins TRBV10-3 to TRBJ2-7, with D possibly being TRBD1 (6 bases). The CDR3 spans 13 residues. Germline loops: CDR1 ENHRY, CDR2 SYGVKD. Trimming took 0 bases from V and 3 from J, leaving 6 bases between them. CDR3 in DNA: TGTGCCATCAGTGAGTCGACAGGCTACGAGCAGTACTTC. This sequence encodes CAISESTGYEQYF.

This clonotype was seen more than once but under ten times. The V call is TRBV27, the J call TRBJ2-1; D is perhaps TRBD1 (6 bases). Germline CDR1 reads MNHEY; CDR2 reads SMNVEV (reference sequence). CDR3 size: 14 residues. The V and J ends lost 7 bases and 7 bases respectively, with 17 bases between them. As DNA, the CDR3 is TGTGCCAGCACTCTACCCGGACAGACTAATGAGCAGTTCTTC. Residues: CASTLPGQTNEQFF.

The J gene is TRBJ2-2, the V gene TRBV4-2; TRBD2 is a possible D gene (7 bases). This CDR3 spans 15 amino acids. In germline, CDR1 is LGHNA, CDR2 YNFKEQ. Trimming left V 5 bases short and J 2 bases short, with 12 bases between. CDR3 protein: CASSTGGLNTGELFF. DNA for the CDR3: TGTGCCAGCAGCACCGGGGGGCTAAACACCGGGGAGCTGTTTTTT.

This rearrangement joins TRBV29-1 to TRBJ1-3, with 11 positions matching TRBD1. Trimming removed 1 base from V and 7 bases from J; junction bases left unmatched: 3. CDR3 length: 14 amino acids. Germline lookup yields CDR1 SQVTM and CDR2 ANQGSEA. The CDR3 here is CSVEGTGGLNTIYF. The CDR3 DNA reads as TGCAGCGTTGAAGGGACAGGGGGCTTGAACACCATATATTTT.

This clonotype was counted a few times. The chain has TRBV27 and TRBJ2-3, with unresolved D. The V and J ends lost 2 bases and 6 bases respectively, with 18 bases between them. This CDR3 is built from 16 residues. The germline V gene has CDR1 MNHEY and CDR2 SMNVEV (reference sequence). Here the CDR3 reads CASSLDLSLGRDTQYF. Written as DNA, the CDR3 is TGTGCCAGCAGTTTAGATTTAAGCCTGGGTCGTGATACGCAGTATTTT.